This T cell receptor (beta chain) is from a study of OX40 agonist ivuxolimab in advanced cancers. Trimming left V 3 bases short and J 3 bases short, with 10 bases between. This CDR3 contains 15 residues. Per germline, CDR1 SGDLS and CDR2 YYNGEE. Clones were read by immunoSEQ multiplex PCR, and TCRdb kept only the in-frame ones, dropping some. The sample records 80,000 to 100,000 clones, approximately 87% being singletons. The source was CD4+ or CD8+ T cells sorted from blood, collected in a trial of the OX40 agonist ivuxolimab. This chain joins TRBV9 and TRBJ1-6; the D is unclear. The sequence was obtained from an adult with an advanced solid tumor such as melanoma, head and neck, liver or kidney cancer. The DNA for the CDR3 is TGTGCCAGCAGCGCCAGTGGCGGCTATAATTCACCCCTCCACTTT. It codes for CASSASGGYNSPLHF.